The clone carrying this T cell receptor beta chain was counted once. This specimen comes from a study of blood T cell repertoires in COVID-19. Germline V lookup: CDR1 SGHRS, CDR2 YFSETQ. V was pared by 0 bases and J by 1 base, with 7 bases of the junction left unmatched. The CDR3 contains 17 residues. Profiling relied on immunoSEQ multiplex PCR, and the TCRdb table lists in-frame clones only, not all of them. This table holds around 470,000 clones, approximately 89% found once. The receptor was isolated from a man between 18 and 29 years old with COVID-19, enrolled during active disease. The sample taken for sequencing was peripheral blood. This rearrangement joins TRBV5-1 to TRBJ1-1; 9 bases agree with TRBD1. The CDR3 DNA is TGCGCCAGCAGCTTGGTTCCCGGGACAGGGACGAACACTGAAGCTTTCTTT. Protein product: CASSLVPGTGTNTEAFF.